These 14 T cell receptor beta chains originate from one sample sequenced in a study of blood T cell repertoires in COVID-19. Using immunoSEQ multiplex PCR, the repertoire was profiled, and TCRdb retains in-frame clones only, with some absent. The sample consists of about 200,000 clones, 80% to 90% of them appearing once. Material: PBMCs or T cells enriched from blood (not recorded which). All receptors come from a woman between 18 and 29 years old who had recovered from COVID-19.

CDR3 residues: CASSKGQYEQYF. The CDR3 DNA follows: TGTGCCAGCAGCAAGGGACAATACGAGCAGTACTTC. This chain connects TRBV13 to TRBJ2-7, with a tentative D call TRBD1 (6 bases). V gave up 5 bases and J gave up 4 bases, with 9 bases separating them. Germline loops: CDR1 PRHDT, CDR2 FYEKMQ (reference sequence). The CDR3 loop spans 12 amino acids.

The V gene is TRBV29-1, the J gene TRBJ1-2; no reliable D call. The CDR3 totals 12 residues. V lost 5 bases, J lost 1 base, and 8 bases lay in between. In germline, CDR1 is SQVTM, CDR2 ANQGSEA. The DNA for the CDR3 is TGCAGCGTTTTTCGACTTAACTATGGCTACACCTTC. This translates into CSVFRLNYGYTF.

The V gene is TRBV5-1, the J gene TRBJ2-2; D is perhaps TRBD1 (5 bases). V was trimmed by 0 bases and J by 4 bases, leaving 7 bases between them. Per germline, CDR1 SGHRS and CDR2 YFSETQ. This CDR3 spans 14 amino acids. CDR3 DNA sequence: TGCGCCAGCAGCTTGGGACAGAGCACCGGGGAGCTGTTTTTT. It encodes CASSLGQSTGELFF.

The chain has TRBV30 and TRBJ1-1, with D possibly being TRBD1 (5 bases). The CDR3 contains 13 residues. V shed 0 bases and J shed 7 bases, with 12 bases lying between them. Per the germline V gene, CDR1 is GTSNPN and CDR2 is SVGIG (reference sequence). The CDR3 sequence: CAWSVQGVGEAFF. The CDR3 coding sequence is TGTGCCTGGAGTGTACAAGGGGTGGGTGAAGCTTTCTTT.

CDR3 sequence: CASSQSGTGLLGEQYF. In DNA form, the CDR3 reads TGCGCCAGCAGCCAGTCGGGGACAGGGCTTTTAGGCGAGCAGTACTTC. The chain employs TRBV4-1 and TRBJ2-7; 9 bases are shared with TRBD1. With V trimmed by 3 bases and J by 6 bases, 12 bases remained unmatched. CDR3 length equals 16 residues. CDR1 and CDR2 from the germline V gene are MGHRA and YSYEKL.

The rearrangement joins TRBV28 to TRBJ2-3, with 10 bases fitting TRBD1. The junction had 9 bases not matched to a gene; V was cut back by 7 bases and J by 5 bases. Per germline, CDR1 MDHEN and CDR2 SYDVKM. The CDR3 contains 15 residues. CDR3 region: CASNSYGDRGDTQYF. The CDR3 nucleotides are TGTGCCAGCAATTCTTATGGGGACAGGGGAGATACGCAGTATTTT.

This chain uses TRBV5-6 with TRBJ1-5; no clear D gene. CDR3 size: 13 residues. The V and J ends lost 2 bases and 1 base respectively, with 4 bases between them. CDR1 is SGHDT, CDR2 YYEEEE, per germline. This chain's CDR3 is CASSLESNQPQHF. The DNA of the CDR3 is TGTGCCAGCAGCTTAGAGAGCAATCAGCCCCAGCATTTT. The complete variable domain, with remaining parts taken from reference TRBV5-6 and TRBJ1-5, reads DAGVTQSPTHLIKTRGQQVTLRCSPKSGHDTVSWYQQALGQGPQFIFQYYEEEERQRGNFPDRFSGHQFPNYSSELNVNALLLGDSALYLCASSLESNQPQHFGDGTRLSIL.

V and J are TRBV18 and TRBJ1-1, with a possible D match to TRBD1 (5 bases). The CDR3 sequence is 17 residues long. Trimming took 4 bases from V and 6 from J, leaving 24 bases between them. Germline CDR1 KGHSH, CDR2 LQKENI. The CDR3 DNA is TGTGCCAGCTCACGGCTACTAGGACACGAGCGGGGGTCTGAAGCTTTCTTT. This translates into CASSRLLGHERGSEAFF.

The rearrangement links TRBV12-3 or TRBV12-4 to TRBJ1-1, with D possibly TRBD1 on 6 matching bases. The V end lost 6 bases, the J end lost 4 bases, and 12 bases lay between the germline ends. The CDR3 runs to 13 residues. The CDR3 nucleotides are TGTGCCAGCAGACAGGGTGTGGGCACTGAAGCTTTCTTT. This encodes CASRQGVGTEAFF.

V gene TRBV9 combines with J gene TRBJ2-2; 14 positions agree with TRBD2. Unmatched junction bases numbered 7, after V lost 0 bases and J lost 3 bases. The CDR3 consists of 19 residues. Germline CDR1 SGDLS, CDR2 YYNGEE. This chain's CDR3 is CASSVDVTSGGADTGELFF. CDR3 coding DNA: TGTGCCAGCAGCGTAGATGTGACTAGCGGGGGGGCCGACACCGGGGAGCTGTTTTTT.

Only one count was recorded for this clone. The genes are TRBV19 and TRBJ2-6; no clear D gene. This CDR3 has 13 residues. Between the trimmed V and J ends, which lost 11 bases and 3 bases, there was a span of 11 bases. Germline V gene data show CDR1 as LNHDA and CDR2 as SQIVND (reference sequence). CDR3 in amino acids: CAVLPGGANVLTF. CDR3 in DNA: TGTGCCGTCCTGCCCGGTGGGGCCAACGTCCTGACTTTC.

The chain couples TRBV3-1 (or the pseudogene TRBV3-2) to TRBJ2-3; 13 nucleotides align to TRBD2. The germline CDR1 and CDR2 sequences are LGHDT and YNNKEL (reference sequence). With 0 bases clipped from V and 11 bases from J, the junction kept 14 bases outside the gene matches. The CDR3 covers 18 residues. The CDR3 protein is CASSQESAGTSGAHQQYF. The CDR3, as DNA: TGTGCCAGCAGCCAAGAAAGTGCCGGGACTAGCGGGGCCCATCAGCAGTATTTT.

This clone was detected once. As DNA, the CDR3 is TGTGCCAGCAGCACCGGCAGGACAGTCTCCCCCTACGAGCAGTACTTC. Encoded protein: CASSTGRTVSPYEQYF. The V gene is TRBV21-1, the J gene TRBJ2-7; the table's D call, TRBD1, has no DNA check behind it. TRBV21-1 is labeled a pseudogene. This CDR3 contains 16 residues.

CDR3: CASSLGTDYEQYF. CDR3 coding DNA: TGTGCCAGCAGTTTAGGGACAGATTACGAGCAGTACTTC. V usage is TRBV28 and J usage is TRBJ2-7; TRBD1 aligns across 7 bases. The junction had 2 bases not matched to a gene; V was cut back by 2 bases and J by 4 bases. The germline gives CDR1 MDHEN, CDR2 SYDVKM. The CDR3 loop spans 13 amino acids.